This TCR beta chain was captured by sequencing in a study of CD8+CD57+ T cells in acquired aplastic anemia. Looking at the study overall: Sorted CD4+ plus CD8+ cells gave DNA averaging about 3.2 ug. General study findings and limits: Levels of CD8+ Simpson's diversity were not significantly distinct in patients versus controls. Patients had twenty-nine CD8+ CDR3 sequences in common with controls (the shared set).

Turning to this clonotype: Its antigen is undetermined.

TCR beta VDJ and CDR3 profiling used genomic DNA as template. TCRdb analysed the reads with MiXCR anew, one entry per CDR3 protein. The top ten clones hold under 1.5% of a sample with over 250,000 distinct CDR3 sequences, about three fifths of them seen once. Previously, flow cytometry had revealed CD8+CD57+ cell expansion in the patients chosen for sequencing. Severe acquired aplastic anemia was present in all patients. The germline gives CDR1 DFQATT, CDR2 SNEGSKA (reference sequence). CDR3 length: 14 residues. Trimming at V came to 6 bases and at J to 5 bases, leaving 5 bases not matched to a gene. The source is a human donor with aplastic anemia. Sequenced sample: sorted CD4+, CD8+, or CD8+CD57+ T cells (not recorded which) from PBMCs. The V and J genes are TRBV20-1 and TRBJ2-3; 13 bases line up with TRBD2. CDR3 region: CSASGLAGVDTQYF. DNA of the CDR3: TGCAGTGCCAGCGGACTAGCGGGGGTAGATACGCAGTATTTT.